The clone carrying this T cell receptor beta chain was seen a few times. The antigen remains undetermined. This entry belongs to a study of cytomegalovirus exposure and HLA in healthy donors. Study findings and constraints: Later on, an analysis found that several of the most significant clusters appeared to be linked to common viral pathogens, which included parvovirus B19. There were some V segments, including TRBV6-2 and TRBV6-3, excluded as indistinguishable.

The CDR3 has 15 amino acids. Germline V gene data show CDR1 as LGHNA and CDR2 as YNFKEQ. Trimming removed 0 bases at V and 4 bases at J, with 11 bases between. Both 60 Vbeta primers and 13 Jbeta primers went into the PCR. Method: immunoSEQ multiplex PCR; TCRdb's copy keeps in-frame clones and lacks some. This table holds around 93,000 clones, about 78% found once. The chain links TRBV4-2 to TRBJ2-3; possibly TRBD1 for D (6 bases). This TCR was sampled from a middle-aged woman in good health and CMV-seronegative. The sequenced sample was PBMCs. The CDR3 DNA reads TGTGCCAGCAGCCAAGAGGAAGGGGGACCAGATACGCAGTATTTT. Translating it yields CASSQEEGGPDTQYF.